One and the same sample provided the 27 T cell receptor beta chains below, sequenced in a study of T cells in women clearing cervical HPV infection. TCRdb's table, derived via immunoSEQ multiplex PCR, lists solely in-frame clones and lacks some. This sample's table reports 15,000 to 20,000 clones. The sample was blood buffy coat. The receptors shown here come from a woman aged 18 to 75 with a cervical HPV16 infection that either progressed to CIN3+ or cleared (not recorded which).

On this clone: The read terminates 3 residues ahead of where the CDR3 ends, so the germline J gene completes it. The chain couples TRBV5-1 to TRBJ2-7, with a weak D call TRBD2 (5 bases). The CDR3 length is 14 residues. The germline V and J ends were trimmed by 1 base and 2 bases, with 10 bases remaining between them. Germline assignment: CDR1 SGHRS and CDR2 YFSETQ. The sequenced CDR3 bases are TGCGCCAGCAGCTTGCCCGAGGGTCCCTACGAG. Amino acid sequence: CASSLPEGPYE. The entire CDR3 is CASSLPEGPYEQYF.

As regards this clone: The missing CDR3 end, 3 residues past where the read stops, is filled in from the germline J gene. The chain uses TRBV18 and TRBJ2-1; 10 bases map to TRBD1. The CDR3 covers 15 residues. Trimming at V came to 5 bases and at J to 8 bases, leaving 9 bases not matched to a gene. The germline V gene has CDR1 KGHSH and CDR2 LQKENI. The CDR3 sequence is CASSIGQGVRDEQFF. CDR3 bases read: TGTGCCAGCTCAATCGGACAGGGGGTGAGGGATGAG.

CDR3 region: CAISSSGEYEQYF. The part of the CDR3 DNA that was read is TGTGCCATCTCTTCGAGCGGAGAATACGAG. The genes are TRBV10-3 and TRBJ2-7, with a possible D match to TRBD2 (5 bases). The read ends 3 residues before the CDR3 terminus; that terminus is restored from the germline J gene. V dropped 8 bases and J dropped 4 bases, with 15 bases sitting between them. Per the germline V gene, CDR1 is ENHRY and CDR2 is SYGVKD. The CDR3 contains 13 residues.

Concerning this clone itself: The read ends 3 residues shy of where the CDR3 ends; the end is completed using the germline J gene. The rearrangement uses TRBV9 and TRBJ2-1, with a tentative D call TRBD2 (6 bases). The CDR3 has 13 residues. V shed 4 bases and J shed 4 bases, with 9 bases lying between them. Germline CDR1 reads SGDLS; CDR2 reads YYNGEE. The CDR3 sequence is CASSLREYNEQFF. The covered CDR3 bases are TGTGCCAGCAGCCTGCGGGAATACAATGAG.

The CDR3 sequence is CASSLWSPLAGGVGEQFF. The part of the CDR3 DNA that was read is TGCGCCAGCAGCTTATGGTCCCCACTAGCGGGAGGGGTTGGTGAG. The V and J genes are TRBV4-1 and TRBJ2-1, with TRBD2 identical over 13 bases. The observed sequence ends 3 residues before the CDR3 terminus, with the missing tail filled in from the germline J gene. The CDR3 runs to 18 residues. J gave up 9 bases and V 5 bases, and 16 bases lay outside the gene matches. The V gene's germline CDR1 is MGHRA and CDR2 YSYEKL.

Comments on this clone: The sequence runs out 3 residues before the end of the CDR3; the remainder is reconstructed from the germline J gene. The chain uses TRBV5-1 and TRBJ2-3; 7 bases fit TRBD2. Germline V gives CDR1 SGHRS, CDR2 YFSETQ. The CDR3 runs 15 residues. CDR3 region: CASSLGGGSRETQYF. CDR3 DNA, as far as it was read: TGCGCCAGCAGCTTAGGCGGCGGGAGTCGGGAGACG.

In regard to this clone: The sequenced fragment ends 3 residues before the CDR3 boundary, so the rest is inferred from the germline J gene. V is TRBV6-2 or TRBV6-3 and J is TRBJ2-7; the D gene is possibly TRBD2 (5 bases). V shed 4 bases and J shed 3 bases, with 13 bases lying between them. CDR1 is MNHEY and CDR2 is SVGEGT in the germline V gene. CDR3 length: 14 amino acids. The DNA read from the CDR3 is TGTGCCAGCAGTTTGATAGCGCGTATCTACGAG. Encoded protein: CASSLIARIYE. The full CDR3 is CASSLIARIYEQYF.

On this clone: With the read ending 3 residues before the CDR3 end, the germline J gene is used to fill in that end. The chain couples TRBV24-1 to TRBJ2-5; the match to TRBD1 covers 10 bases. V trimming: 4 bases; J trimming: 4 bases; junction bases outside the gene matches: 5. Germline V gene lookup returns CDR1 KGHDR and CDR2 SFDVKD. CDR3 length: 15 residues. CDR3 residues: CATSDQTGGGETQYF. CDR3 DNA (partial): TGTGCCACCAGTGACCAGACAGGGGGCGGAGAGACC.

With respect to this clone: The read ends 3 residues shy of where the CDR3 ends; the end is completed using the germline J gene. The chain employs TRBV11-3 and TRBJ1-1; a weak D match, TRBD1 (6 bases). V lost 0 bases to trimming and J lost 4 bases, with 12 bases between them. There are 15 residues in the CDR3. CDR1 is SGHNT and CDR2 is YENEEA in the germline V gene. The CDR3: CASSLDLGAATEAFF. The CDR3 bases that were read are TGTGCCAGCAGCTTAGATCTGGGGGCGGCCACTGAA.

To note about this clone: With the read ending 3 residues before the CDR3 end, the germline J gene is used to fill in that end. The chain is built from TRBV2 and TRBJ2-2; 9 positions agree with TRBD1. The germline gives CDR1 SNHLY, CDR2 FYNNEI. V was clipped by 5 bases and J by 4 bases; unmatched bases: 2. This CDR3 is 14 amino acids long. CDR3 sequence: CASSRTGATGELFF. The covered CDR3 bases are TGTGCCAGCAGTCGGACAGGGGCCACCGGGGAG.

A word on this clone: The CDR3 goes on 3 residues after the read ends, and that part is filled in from the germline J gene. The V and J genes are TRBV20-1 and TRBJ1-1, with a possible D match to TRBD1 (5 bases). CDR3 length: 14 residues. The germline V gene has CDR1 DFQATT and CDR2 SNEGSKA (reference sequence). Trimming left V 6 bases short and J 3 bases short, with 17 bases between. The CDR3: CSAKTPGQYTEAFF. The CDR3 bases that were read are TGCAGTGCAAAGACTCCAGGGCAATACACTGAA.

To note about this clone: The CDR3 end lies 3 residues beyond the end of the read and is filled in from the germline J gene. V gene TRBV10-3 combines with J gene TRBJ2-5; D is perhaps TRBD1 (6 bases). Trimming shortened V by 9 bases and J by 1 base, and 12 bases separated the two germline ends. The V gene's germline CDR1 is ENHRY and CDR2 SYGVKD. The CDR3 consists of 13 residues. The covered CDR3 bases are TGTGCCATTAGGACAGTCACCCAAGAGACC. Its protein product is CAIRTVTQET. The CDR3 in its entirety is CAIRTVTQETQYF.

The sequenced CDR3 bases are TGTGCCAGCGAGGGTGGCGCGACTAATGAAAAA. This sequence encodes CASEGGATNEK. The complete CDR3 reads CASEGGATNEKLFF. The chain links TRBV2 to TRBJ1-4, with D hard to call. The read terminates 3 residues ahead of where the CDR3 ends, so the germline J gene completes it. Trimming pared 8 bases from V and 2 bases from J, leaving 12 bases between. From germline, CDR1 is SNHLY and CDR2 FYNNEI. The CDR3 consists of 14 residues.

On this clone: The read ends 3 residues before the CDR3 terminus; that terminus is restored from the germline J gene. The chain joins TRBV28 to TRBJ2-1, with TRBD2 as a possible D gene (5 bases). The CDR3 extends over 14 amino acids. The V end lost 1 base, the J end lost 7 bases, and 11 bases lay between the germline ends. The germline V gene encodes CDR1 MDHEN and CDR2 SYDVKM. The CDR3 DNA, read in part, is TGTGCCAGCAGTTTATTTAGCTCGGGGAATGAG. This encodes CASSLFSSGNE. The CDR3 reads in full as CASSLFSSGNEQFF.

Concerning this clone: Germline is not matched at one junction end, which may reflect a read error. The sequence runs out 3 residues before the end of the CDR3; the remainder is reconstructed from the germline J gene. J is TRBJ2-1 and V is TRBV7-7, with TRBD2 identical over 10 bases. Looked up from germline, CDR1 is SSHAT and CDR2 is FNYEAQ (reference sequence). This CDR3 has 14 amino acids. CDR3 DNA (partial): TGTGCTAGCAGCCCGGGACTAGCGAACAATGAG. This gives the protein CASSPGLANNE. The entire CDR3 sequence reads CASSPGLANNEQFF. The full variable domain, its missing parts supplied by reference TRBV7-7 and TRBJ2-1, is GAGVSQSPRYKVTKRGQDVTLRCDPISSHATLYWYQQALGQGPEFLTYFNYEAQPDKSGLPSDRFSAERPEGSISTLTIQRTEQRDSAMYRCASSPGLANNEQFFGPGTRLTVL.

With respect to this clone: The sequenced fragment ends 3 residues before the CDR3 boundary, so the rest is inferred from the germline J gene. This chain uses TRBV19 with TRBJ2-4; 8 bases line up with TRBD1. The CDR3 is 16 residues long. Germline CDR1 and CDR2: LNHDA and SQIVND (reference sequence). CDR3 DNA, as far as it was read: TGTGCCAGTAGGAGCAACCGGGACAGGATTAACTATGGT. Protein product: CASRSNRDRINYG. The full CDR3 reads CASRSNRDRINYGQYF. The full variable domain, with the rest looked up from reference TRBV19 and TRBJ2-4, is DGGITQSPKYLFRKEGQNVTLSCEQNLNHDAMYWYRQDPGQGLRLIYYSQIVNDFQKGDIAEGYSVSREKKESFPLTVTSAQKNPTAFYLCASRSNRDRINYGQYFGAGTRLSVL.

Details on this clone: The read gets to within 3 residues of the CDR3 end, and the germline J gene fills in the rest. The chain is built from TRBV19 and TRBJ1-2; D possibly corresponds to TRBD1 (6 bases). Germline V CDR1 and CDR2: LNHDA, SQIVND (reference sequence). The CDR3 is 15 residues long. The CDR3 bases that were read are TGTGCCAGTACCCCGTATGAGGGGGTCACAGATACC. It encodes CASTPYEGVTDT. In full, the CDR3 reads CASTPYEGVTDTYTF.

Concerning this clone: The read halts 3 residues ahead of the CDR3 end, with the missing end drawn from the germline J gene. The chain couples TRBV9 to TRBJ2-3, with 8 bases matching TRBD2. The CDR3 contains 13 residues. CDR1 SGDLS and CDR2 YYNGEE come from the germline V gene. After removal of 4 bases from V and 5 bases from J, the junction contained 3 bases not matched to a gene. Partial CDR3 DNA: TGTGCCAGCAGCCCCGGGGGGGAAGATACG. This translates into CASSPGGEDT. The full CDR3 protein reads CASSPGGEDTQYF.

Notes on this clone: The CDR3 end falls 3 residues outside the read, so it is completed with the germline J gene. The chain is built from TRBV19 and TRBJ2-3, with 8 positions matching TRBD1. There are 16 residues in the CDR3. Trimming cost V 3 bases and J 1 base; bases outside gene matches: 6. Germline CDR1 and CDR2: LNHDA and SQIVND (reference sequence). The sequenced part of the CDR3 DNA is TGTGCCAGTAGTATGCAGGGGGCCAGTGGCACAGATACG. It codes for CASSMQGASGTDT. The whole CDR3 is CASSMQGASGTDTQYF.

CDR3 region: CALASGGTEAFF. The sequenced CDR3 bases are TGTGCCCTAGCGTCGGGAGGAACTGAA. The rearrangement joins TRBV6-2 or TRBV6-3 to TRBJ1-1; D call uncertain. The read terminates 3 residues ahead of where the CDR3 ends, so the germline J gene completes it. This CDR3 region has 12 residues. V was shortened by 11 bases and J by 5 bases, with 15 bases between the two germline ends. CDR1 MNHEY and CDR2 SVGEGT come from the germline V gene.

With respect to this clone: The sequence runs out 3 residues before the end of the CDR3; the remainder is reconstructed from the germline J gene. This chain connects TRBV5-6 to TRBJ2-7, with a possible D match to TRBD2 (6 bases). This CDR3 comprises 14 residues. The germline V and J ends were trimmed by 0 bases and 6 bases, with 13 bases remaining between them. In germline, CDR1 is SGHDT, CDR2 YYEEEE. The part of the CDR3 DNA that was read is TGTGCCAGCAGCTTGGGCCTCGATAGCGGCGAG. Translating it yields CASSLGLDSGE. The entire CDR3 sequence reads CASSLGLDSGEQYF.

On this clone itself: Read sequence stops 3 residues before the CDR3 end, and the germline J gene provides the missing end. The rearrangement joins TRBV30 to TRBJ1-2; no reliable D call. V was trimmed by 2 bases and J by 1 base, leaving 5 bases between them. The CDR3 is 12 residues long. Germline V gene lookup returns CDR1 GTSNPN and CDR2 SVGIG (reference sequence). The CDR3 DNA, read in part, is TGTGCCTGGAGTTTAGTTAACTATGGC. Protein sequence: CAWSLVNYG. The CDR3 reads in full as CAWSLVNYGYTF.

The CDR3 bases that were read are TGTGCCAGCAGTTTAAGTACTAGCGGGCTATCCTACAATGAG. It translates to CASSLSTSGLSYNE. In full, the CDR3 reads CASSLSTSGLSYNEQFF. The chain has TRBV27 and TRBJ2-1, with 9 nucleotides matching TRBD2. The read stops 3 residues short of the end of the CDR3; the missing end is completed from the germline J gene. The V segment lost 2 bases and the J segment 1 base; nucleotides outside the gene matches: 6. Germline V gene data show CDR1 as MNHEY and CDR2 as SMNVEV (reference sequence). The CDR3 totals 17 residues.

As regards this clone: The read halts 3 residues ahead of the CDR3 end, with the missing end drawn from the germline J gene. The V call is TRBV20-1, the J call TRBJ1-1, with D perhaps TRBD1 (6 bases). CDR3 length equals 15 residues. Germline V CDR1 and CDR2: DFQATT, SNEGSKA (reference sequence). V was trimmed by 5 bases and J by 7 bases, leaving 23 bases between them. Incomplete CDR3 DNA: TGCAGTGCTCCCCTCACAGGGATGGTAAAAGGTGAA. The encoded protein is CSAPLTGMVKGE. The full CDR3 sequence reads CSAPLTGMVKGEAFF.

Worth noting for this clone: The read finishes 3 residues shy of the CDR3 end, and the germline J gene is used to complete it. The J gene is TRBJ2-1, the V gene TRBV5-1; TRBD1 matches at 11 bases. Trimming took 4 bases from V and 6 from J; bases not matched to a gene: 9. Germline-derived CDR1 and CDR2 are SGHRS and YFSETQ. CDR3 length: 16 residues. The CDR3 loop is CASSVTGTGGGNEQFF. The covered CDR3 bases are TGCGCCAGCAGCGTGACCGGGACAGGGGGGGGCAATGAG. The variable domain in full, completed from reference TRBV5-1 and TRBJ2-1, reads KAGVTQTPRYLIKTRGQQVTLSCSPISGHRSVSWYQQTPGQGLQFLFEYFSETQRNKGNFPGRFSGRQFSNSRSEMNVSTLELGDSALYLCASSVTGTGGGNEQFFGPGTRLTVL.

Note on this clone: The DNA ends 3 residues before the CDR3 does, and the rest of the CDR3 is filled in from the germline J gene. The chain joins TRBV10-3 to TRBJ2-7, with 9 bases aligning to TRBD2. J was trimmed by 3 bases and V by 10 bases; bases with no gene match: 4. CDR1 is ENHRY, CDR2 SYGVKD, per germline. The CDR3 spans 12 residues. This chain's CDR3 is CATGLADYEQYF. Incomplete CDR3 DNA: TGTGCCACGGGACTAGCAGACTACGAG.

On this clone: The observed sequence ends 3 residues before the CDR3 terminus, with the missing tail filled in from the germline J gene. The rearrangement links TRBV11-2 to TRBJ1-2; perhaps TRBD1 as D (5 bases). Germline V gives CDR1 SGHAT, CDR2 FQNNGV. CDR3 size: 13 residues. V was trimmed by 5 bases and J by 3 bases, leaving 10 bases between them. CDR3 DNA (partial): TGTGCCAGCAGCCCCGGGGGTGACTATGGC. Translation: CASSPGGDYG. The entire CDR3 is CASSPGGDYGYTF. Full variable domain (outside the CDR3, taken from reference TRBV11-2 and TRBJ1-2): EAGVAQSPRYKIIEKRQSVAFWCNPISGHATLYWYQQILGQGPKLLIQFQNNGVVDDSQLPKDRFSAERLKGVDSTLKIQPAKLEDSAVYLCASSPGGDYGYTFGSGTRLTVV.